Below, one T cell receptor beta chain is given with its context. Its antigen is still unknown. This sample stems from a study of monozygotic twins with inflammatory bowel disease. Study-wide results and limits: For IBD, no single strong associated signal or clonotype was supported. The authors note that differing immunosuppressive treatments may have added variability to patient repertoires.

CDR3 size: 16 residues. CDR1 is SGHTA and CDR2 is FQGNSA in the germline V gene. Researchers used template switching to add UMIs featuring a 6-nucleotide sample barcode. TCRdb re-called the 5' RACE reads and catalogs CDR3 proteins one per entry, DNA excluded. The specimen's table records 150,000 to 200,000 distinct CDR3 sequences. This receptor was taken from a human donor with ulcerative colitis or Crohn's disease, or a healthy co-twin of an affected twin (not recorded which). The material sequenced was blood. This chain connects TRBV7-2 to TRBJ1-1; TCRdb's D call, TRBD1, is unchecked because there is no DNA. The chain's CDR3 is CASSLALGGVNTEAFF.